This entry is about one T cell receptor beta chain. The record originates from a study of blood T cell repertoires in COVID-19. Study-wide context: Acute and convalescent COVID-19 samples came from the United States, Italy and Spain. Sample material is recorded as cDNA or gDNA derived from T cells, B-cell-depleted T cells, or PBMCs.

Seattle participants joined during active infection and were tracked over time. In the source study's methods: Amplification of reference gene primers provided the estimated nucleated cell counts. The table came from immunoSEQ multiplex PCR; TCRdb's copy has only in-frame clones and leaves some out. V and J calls and clone size follow that table, whereas D and trimming were derived from the DNA. Among fewer than 200,000 clones listed, approximately 92% were seen once. Per germline, CDR1 MNHEY and CDR2 SVGAGI. Trimming stripped 9 bases from V and 6 bases from J, with 14 bases between. CDR3 length equals 12 residues.

V is TRBV6-5 and J is TRBJ1-2; a weak D match, TRBD1 (6 bases). Specimen: peripheral blood. This sequence was found in a man younger than 40 with COVID-19, enrolled during active disease. The CDR3 nucleotides read TGTGCCAGTACACAGGGAGGGCATGGCTACACCTTC. This sequence encodes CASTQGGHGYTF.